The 9 T cell receptor beta chains presented below share a single source sample, sequenced in a study of blood T cell repertoires in COVID-19. Assay used: immunoSEQ multiplex PCR; TCRdb lists only in-frame clones, some missing. The data hold tens of thousands of clones, with roughly 82% observed a single time. The specimen sequenced was peripheral blood. The origin of the receptors is a woman aged 55-70 years with acute or convalescent COVID-19.

This clone has a handful of counts. The chain is built from TRBV5-5 and TRBJ1-2; maybe TRBD1 (5 bases). With 4 bases removed from V and 7 bases from J, the gap between germline ends came to 20 bases. This CDR3 region has 15 residues. Germline loops: CDR1 SGHKS, CDR2 YYEKEE (reference sequence). The CDR3 region has the DNA TGTGCCAGCAGCCCCAATTCGGGGGATCGTGGTGGCTACACCTTC. Translation gives CASSPNSGDRGGYTF.

The gene calls are TRBV7-6 and TRBJ1-5, with 9 nucleotides matching TRBD1. The CDR3 consists of 17 residues. V lost 1 base and J lost 7; bases outside the gene matches: 11. Germline values: CDR1 SGHVS, CDR2 FNYEAQ. The CDR3: CASSLGTGTGFGQPQHF. The CDR3 nucleotides read TGTGCCAGCAGCTTAGGTACCGGGACAGGGTTCGGGCAGCCCCAGCATTTT.

The gene calls are TRBV19 and TRBJ1-3; possibly TRBD1 for D (6 bases). The CDR3 consists of 15 residues. Germline V gives CDR1 LNHDA, CDR2 SQIVND (reference sequence). Trimming pared 8 bases from V and 1 base from J, leaving 15 bases between. The CDR3 loop is CASFPGHPSGNTIYF. The CDR3 nucleotides read TGTGCCAGTTTTCCGGGACACCCTTCTGGAAACACCATATATTTT.

This clone was counted only a few times. The gene calls are TRBV9 and TRBJ2-3, with 9 bases fitting TRBD2. Trimming at V came to 4 bases and at J to 5 bases, leaving 5 bases not matched to a gene. The CDR3 totals 14 residues. Germline V lookup: CDR1 SGDLS, CDR2 YYNGEE. CDR3 sequence reads: CASSILAGGDTQYF. In nucleotides, the CDR3 is TGTGCCAGCAGCATACTAGCGGGTGGAGATACGCAGTATTTT.

As for this clone: Sequence at one end of the junction differs from germline and may be a read error. The chain links TRBV2 to TRBJ2-2; D is perhaps TRBD1 (5 bases). The CDR3 spans 14 residues. Germline lookup yields CDR1 SNHLY and CDR2 FYNNEI. This chain's CDR3 is CASKLTVSTGELFF. CDR3 sequence (DNA): TGTGCTAGCAAGTTGACAGTAAGCACCGGGGAGCTGTTTTTT.

The chain is built from TRBV6-2 or TRBV6-3 and TRBJ1-1, with D unclear. The CDR3 has 15 residues. Trimming took 5 bases from V and 0 from J, leaving 13 bases between them. Germline V gene data show CDR1 as MNHEY and CDR2 as SVGEGT. Written as DNA, the CDR3 is TGTGCCAGCAGTCTCCAGTCACTAATGAACACTGAAGCTTTCTTT. It is translated as CASSLQSLMNTEAFF.

V and J are TRBV7-8 and TRBJ2-6; 9 positions agree with TRBD1. V was pared by 5 bases and J by 0 bases, with 5 bases of the junction left unmatched. CDR1 and CDR2 (germline): SGHVS, FQNEAQ. CDR3 length: 17 amino acids. CDR3 DNA sequence: TGTGCCAGCAGCGTGGGACAGGGTGGCTCTGGGGCCAACGTCCTGACTTTC. This gives the protein CASSVGQGGSGANVLTF.

This CDR3 reads CASSLVGGEETQYF. For the CDR3, the DNA is TGTGCCAGCAGCTTAGTAGGGGGGGAAGAGACCCAGTACTTC. The rearrangement links TRBV11-3 to TRBJ2-5; TRBD2 is a possible D gene (7 bases). V lost 1 base and J lost 3, with 9 bases in between. The CDR3 sequence is 14 residues long. Germline values: CDR1 SGHNT, CDR2 YENEEA.

The gene calls are TRBV4-2 and TRBJ1-4; D is ambiguous. This CDR3 contains 13 residues. Trimming left V 0 bases short and J 8 bases short, with 7 bases between. CDR1 and CDR2 from the germline V gene are LGHNA and YNFKEQ. The CDR3 sequence: CASSQENLEKLFF. The CDR3 DNA reads TGTGCCAGCAGCCAAGAAAATCTAGAAAAACTGTTTTTT.